This record looks at one T cell receptor beta chain sequence and its context. The target antigen is unknown. This sample was included in a study of CD8 T cells in Susac syndrome. Regarding the study as a whole: The study recognized that the number of individuals in its TCR sequencing and HLA analysis was relatively small.

Roughly 0.45 to 1 ug RNA was reverse transcribed with random hexamers. TCRdb reanalysed the immunoSEQ multiplex PCR reads using MiXCR and keeps one entry per CDR3 protein. The sample has over 100,000 distinct CDR3 sequences; 92% are singletons. The CDR3 covers 12 residues. From germline, CDR1 is MNHEY and CDR2 SVGEGT. The V gene lost 6 bases and the J gene lost 11 bases, with 16 bases spanning the gap. The sample was CD4+ T cells from PBMCs. This chain connects TRBV6-2 or TRBV6-3 to TRBJ1-1; D not certain. This sequence was found in a human donor in good health. CDR3 DNA: TGTGCCAGCAGACTGGCCCAGACCAACGCTTTCTTT. This encodes CASRLAQTNAFF.